This T cell receptor (beta chain) stems from a study of blood T cells in healthy people across ages. General study results and limits: Naive T cell percentage by flow cytometry tracked strongly with beta diversity. The diversity estimates, figures obtained from one million T cells, were considered underestimates.

Primers used in a second PCR of about 6 to 11 cycles were a sample-barcoded 5' primer and a J-beta primer mix. From each sample, at least 2.5 million paired-end reads containing CDR3 were obtained. TCRdb fed the 5' RACE reads into MiXCR, producing one record per CDR3 protein. The repertoire consists of about 1.5 million distinct CDR3 sequences, with approximately 38% occurring once and the leading ten covering around 8%. This clonotype showed up just a few times. As yet, its antigen is unknown. The CDR3 is made up of 15 amino acids. Germline V gene sequence: CDR1 SEHNR, CDR2 FQNEAQ (reference sequence). V was clipped by 8 bases and J by 7 bases, with 21 bases between them.

The V gene is TRBV7-9, the J gene TRBJ2-1; D tentatively fits TRBD1 or TRBD2 (5 bases each). The receptor comes from a woman younger than 30 in good health. Specimen: blood. CDR3: CASESQDSPINEQFF. The CDR3 DNA follows: TGTGCCAGCGAGTCACAGGACTCCCCTATAAATGAGCAGTTCTTC.